The clone carrying this T cell receptor (beta chain) has more than one count but fewer than ten. Genomic DNA constituted the template upon which TCR beta VDJ and CDR3 profiling was performed. From the reads, TCRdb called clonotypes with MiXCR, one entry per CDR3 protein. This repertoire shows roughly 170,000 distinct CDR3 sequences, almost 50% found once; its top ten account for 13%. CD8+CD57+ cell expansion had been shown by flow cytometry in patients chosen for sequencing. Every patient had severe acquired aplastic anemia. The record originates from a study of CD8+CD57+ T cells in acquired aplastic anemia. V was clipped by 4 bases and J by 1 base, with 16 bases between them. The CDR3 sequence is 16 residues long. Germline CDR1 LGHNA, CDR2 YNFKEQ.

Source material: sorted CD4+, CD8+, or CD8+CD57+ T cells (not recorded which) from PBMCs. This sequence was found in a human donor with aplastic anemia. The chain uses TRBV4-2 and TRBJ1-2, with D possibly TRBD1 on 6 matching bases. The DNA for the CDR3 is TGTGCCAGCAGCCCGGATCCCCCCAGGGGTAACTATGGCTACACCTTC. It translates to CASSPDPPRGNYGYTF.